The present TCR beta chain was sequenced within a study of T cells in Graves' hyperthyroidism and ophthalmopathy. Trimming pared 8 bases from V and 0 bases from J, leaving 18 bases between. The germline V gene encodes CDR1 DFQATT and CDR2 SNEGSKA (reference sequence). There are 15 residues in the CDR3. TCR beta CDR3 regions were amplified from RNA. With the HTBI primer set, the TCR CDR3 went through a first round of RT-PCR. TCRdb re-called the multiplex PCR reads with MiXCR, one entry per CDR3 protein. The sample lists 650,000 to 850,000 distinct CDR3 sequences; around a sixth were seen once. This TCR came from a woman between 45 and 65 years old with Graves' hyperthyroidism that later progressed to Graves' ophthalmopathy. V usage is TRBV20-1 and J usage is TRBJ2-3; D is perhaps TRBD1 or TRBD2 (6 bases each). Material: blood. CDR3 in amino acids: CSRGPVGHSTDTQYF. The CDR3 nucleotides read TGCAGTCGGGGGCCCGTGGGGCATAGCACAGATACGCAGTATTTT.